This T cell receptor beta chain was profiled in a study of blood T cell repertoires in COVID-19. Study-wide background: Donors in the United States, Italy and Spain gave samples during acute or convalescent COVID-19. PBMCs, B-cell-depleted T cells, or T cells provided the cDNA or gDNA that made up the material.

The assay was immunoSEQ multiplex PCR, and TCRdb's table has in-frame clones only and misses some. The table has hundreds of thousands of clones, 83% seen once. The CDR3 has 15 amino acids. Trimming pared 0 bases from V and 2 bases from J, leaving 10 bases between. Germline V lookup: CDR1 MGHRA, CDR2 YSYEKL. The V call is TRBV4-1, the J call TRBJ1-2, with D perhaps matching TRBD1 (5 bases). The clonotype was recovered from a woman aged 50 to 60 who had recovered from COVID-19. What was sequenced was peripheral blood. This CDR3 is CASSQEETVNYGYTF. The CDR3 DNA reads TGCGCCAGCAGCCAAGAAGAGACAGTCAACTATGGCTACACCTTC.